These 2 T cell receptor beta chains were all obtained from the same sample, sequenced in a study of blood T cell repertoires in COVID-19. Profiled with immunoSEQ multiplex PCR; TCRdb holds only in-frame clones, not every one. This table has 150,000 or so clones, approximately 86% appearing once. Sequences were obtained from peripheral blood. The receptors were sampled from a woman between 40 and 55 years old with COVID-19, enrolled during active disease.

The sample holds many counts of this clone. The sample contains more than one DNA sequence encoding this CDR3. The V call is TRBV9, the J call TRBJ2-3, with TRBD2 matching 8 bases. With 3 bases clipped from V and 6 bases from J, the junction kept 9 bases outside the gene matches. This CDR3 region has 15 residues. Germline lookup yields CDR1 SGDLS and CDR2 YYNGEE. DNA of the CDR3: TGTGCCAGCAGCGCTAGAGCGGGAGAAGGGGATACGCAGTATTTT. Translation: CASSARAGEGDTQYF.

The chain carries TRBV5-1 and TRBJ2-3; TRBD2 matches at 13 bases. Germline V gene sequence: CDR1 SGHRS, CDR2 YFSETQ. The CDR3 is 17 residues long. V gave up 3 bases and J gave up 4 bases; unmatched junction bases: 8. In nucleotides, the CDR3 is TGCGCCAGCAGCTCAACCCGACTAGCGGGAGGTGCAGATACGCAGTATTTT. It translates to CASSSTRLAGGADTQYF.